This T cell receptor (beta chain) originates from a study of blood T cell repertoires in COVID-19. Study-wide background: Samples of COVID-19 (acute and convalescent) were obtained from the United States, Italy and Spain. T cells, B-cell-depleted T cells, or PBMCs provided the cDNA or gDNA that served as material.

This clone was seen just once. The germline gives CDR1 SGHTA, CDR2 FQGNSA. The length of the CDR3 is 16 residues. V was pared by 5 bases and J by 4 bases, with 9 bases of the junction left unmatched. How the authors handled the data: Scientists estimated how many nucleated cells there were by amplifying reference gene primers. Produced via immunoSEQ multiplex PCR; TCRdb's table is partial and in-frame only. The DNA gave D and trimming, while V, J and clone size come from that table. The data show fewer than 120,000 clones, with 85% to 90% seen just once and 3% to 3.5% held by the top ten. J is TRBJ2-2 and V is TRBV7-2, with 8 bases aligning to TRBD2. The clonotype originates from a woman in her forties or fifties with acute or convalescent COVID-19. The sequencing input was peripheral blood. The CDR3 loop reads CASSPGTGGGTGELFF. DNA for the CDR3: TGTGCCAGCAGCCCAGGGACGGGAGGGGGCACCGGGGAGCTGTTTTTT.